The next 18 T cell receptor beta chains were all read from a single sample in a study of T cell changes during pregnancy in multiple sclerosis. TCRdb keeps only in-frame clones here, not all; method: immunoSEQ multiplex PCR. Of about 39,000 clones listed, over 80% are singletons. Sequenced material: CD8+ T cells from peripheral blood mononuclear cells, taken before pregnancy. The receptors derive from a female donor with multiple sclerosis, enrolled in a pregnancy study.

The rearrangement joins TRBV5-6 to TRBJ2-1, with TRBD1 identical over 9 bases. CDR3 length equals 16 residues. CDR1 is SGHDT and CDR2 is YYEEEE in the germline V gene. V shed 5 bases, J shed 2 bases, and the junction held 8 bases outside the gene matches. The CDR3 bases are TGTGCCAGCAGTCGTCCCGGGACAGGGCCCTACAATGAGCAGTTCTTC. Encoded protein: CASSRPGTGPYNEQFF. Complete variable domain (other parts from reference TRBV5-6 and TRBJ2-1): DAGVTQSPTHLIKTRGQQVTLRCSPKSGHDTVSWYQQALGQGPQFIFQYYEEEERQRGNFPDRFSGHQFPNYSSELNVNALLLGDSALYLCASSRPGTGPYNEQFFGPGTRLTVL.

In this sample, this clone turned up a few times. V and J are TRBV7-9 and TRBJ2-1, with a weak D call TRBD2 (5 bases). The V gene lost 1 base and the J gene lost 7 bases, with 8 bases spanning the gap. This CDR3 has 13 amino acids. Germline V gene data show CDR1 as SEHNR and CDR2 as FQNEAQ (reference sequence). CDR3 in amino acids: CASSLEPGNEQFF. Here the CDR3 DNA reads TGTGCCAGCAGCTTAGAACCGGGGAATGAGCAGTTCTTC.

The CDR3 loop reads CASSPGTGAGNTQYF. The CDR3 DNA follows: TGTGCCAGCAGCCCCGGGACAGGGGCCGGGAATACGCAGTATTTT. The chain is built from TRBV13 and TRBJ2-3, with 10 nucleotides matching TRBD1. The V segment lost 5 bases and the J segment 7 bases; nucleotides outside the gene matches: 9. Germline V lookup: CDR1 PRHDT, CDR2 FYEKMQ (reference sequence). This CDR3 region has 15 residues.

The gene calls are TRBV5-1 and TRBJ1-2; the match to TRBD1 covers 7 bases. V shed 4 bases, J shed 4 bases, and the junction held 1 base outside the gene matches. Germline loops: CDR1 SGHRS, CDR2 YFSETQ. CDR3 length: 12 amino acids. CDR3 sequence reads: CASSQGVYGYTF. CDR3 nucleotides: TGCGCCAGCAGCCAGGGGGTCTATGGCTACACCTTC.

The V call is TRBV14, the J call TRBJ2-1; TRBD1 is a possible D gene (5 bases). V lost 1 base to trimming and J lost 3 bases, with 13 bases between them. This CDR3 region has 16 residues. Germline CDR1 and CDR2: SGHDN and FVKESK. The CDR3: CASSQGRQTIYNEQFF. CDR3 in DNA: TGTGCCAGCAGCCAAGGCAGACAGACGATCTACAATGAGCAGTTCTTC. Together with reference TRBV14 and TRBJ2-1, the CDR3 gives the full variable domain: EAGVTQFPSHSVIEKGQTVTLRCDPISGHDNLYWYRRVMGKEIKFLLHFVKESKQDESGMPNNRFLAERTGGTYSTLKVQPAELEDSGVYFCASSQGRQTIYNEQFFGPGTRLTVL.

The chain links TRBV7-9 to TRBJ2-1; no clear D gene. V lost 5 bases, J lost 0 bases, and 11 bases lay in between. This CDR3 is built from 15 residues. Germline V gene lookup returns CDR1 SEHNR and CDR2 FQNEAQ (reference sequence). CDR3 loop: CASSPTWSSYNEQFF. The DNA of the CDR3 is TGTGCCAGCAGCCCTACTTGGAGCTCCTACAATGAGCAGTTCTTC.

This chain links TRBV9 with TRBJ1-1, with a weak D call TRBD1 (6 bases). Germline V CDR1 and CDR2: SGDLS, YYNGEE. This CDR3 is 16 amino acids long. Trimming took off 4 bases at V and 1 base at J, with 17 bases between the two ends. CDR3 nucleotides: TGTGCCAGCAGCCCCCCACGCGGACAGCCGAACACTGAAGCTTTCTTT. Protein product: CASSPPRGQPNTEAFF.

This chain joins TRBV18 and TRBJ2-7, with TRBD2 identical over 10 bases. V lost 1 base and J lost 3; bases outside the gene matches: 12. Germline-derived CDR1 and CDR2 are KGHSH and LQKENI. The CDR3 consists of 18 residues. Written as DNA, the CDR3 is TGTGCCAGCTCACCACGTCGGTGGGATGCTAGCGGGAGCTACGAGCAGTACTTC. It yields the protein CASSPRRWDASGSYEQYF.

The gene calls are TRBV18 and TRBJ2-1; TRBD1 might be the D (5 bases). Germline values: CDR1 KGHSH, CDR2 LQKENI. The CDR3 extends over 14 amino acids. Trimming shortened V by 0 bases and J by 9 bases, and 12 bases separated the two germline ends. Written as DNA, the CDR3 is TGTGCCAGCTCACCACCGCTAGGGGCTATTGAGCAGTTCTTC. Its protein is CASSPPLGAIEQFF.

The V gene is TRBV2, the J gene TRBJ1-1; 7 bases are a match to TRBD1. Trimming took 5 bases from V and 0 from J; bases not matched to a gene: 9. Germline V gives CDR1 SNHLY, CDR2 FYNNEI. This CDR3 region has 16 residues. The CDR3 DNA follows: TGTGCCAGCAGTCAATCGACAGGGCTCGTGAACACTGAAGCTTTCTTT. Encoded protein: CASSQSTGLVNTEAFF. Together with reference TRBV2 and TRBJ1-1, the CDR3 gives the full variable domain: EPEVTQTPSHQVTQMGQEVILRCVPISNHLYFYWYRQILGQKVEFLVSFYNNEISEKSEIFDDQFSVERPDGSNFTLKIRSTKLEDSAMYFCASSQSTGLVNTEAFFGQGTRLTVV.

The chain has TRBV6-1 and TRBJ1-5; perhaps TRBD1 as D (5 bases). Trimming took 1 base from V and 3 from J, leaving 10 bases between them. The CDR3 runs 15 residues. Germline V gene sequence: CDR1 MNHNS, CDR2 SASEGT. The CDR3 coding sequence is TGTGCCAGCAGTGAAGGGGGGGGTTTCAATCAGCCCCAGCATTTT. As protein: CASSEGGGFNQPQHF.

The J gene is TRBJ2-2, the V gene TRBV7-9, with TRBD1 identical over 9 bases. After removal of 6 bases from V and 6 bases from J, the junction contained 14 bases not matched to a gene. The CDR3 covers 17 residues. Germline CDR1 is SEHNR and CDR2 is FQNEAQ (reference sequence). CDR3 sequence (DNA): TGTGCCAGCAGTCCACCCACCGGGACAGGGATATCCGGGGAGCTGTTTTTT. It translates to CASSPPTGTGISGELFF. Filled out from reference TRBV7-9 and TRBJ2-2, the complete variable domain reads DTGVSQNPRHKITKRGQNVTFRCDPISEHNRLYWYRQTLGQGPEFLTYFQNEAQLEKSRLLSDRFSAERPKGSFSTLEIQRTEQGDSAMYLCASSPPTGTGISGELFFGEGSRLTVL.

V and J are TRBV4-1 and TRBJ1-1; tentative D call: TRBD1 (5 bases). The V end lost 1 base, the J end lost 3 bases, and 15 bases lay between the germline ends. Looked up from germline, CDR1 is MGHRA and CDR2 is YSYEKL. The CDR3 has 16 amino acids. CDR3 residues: CASSQGPSQGDTEAFF. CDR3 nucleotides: TGCGCCAGCAGCCAAGGTCCCTCCCAGGGTGACACTGAAGCTTTCTTT.

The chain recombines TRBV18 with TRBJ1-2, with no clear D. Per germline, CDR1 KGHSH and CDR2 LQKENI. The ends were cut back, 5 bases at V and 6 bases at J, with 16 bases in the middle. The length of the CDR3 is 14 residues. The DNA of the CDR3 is TGTGCCAGCTCAGAGACCGCCTTAAGCGATGGCTACACCTTC. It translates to CASSETALSDGYTF.

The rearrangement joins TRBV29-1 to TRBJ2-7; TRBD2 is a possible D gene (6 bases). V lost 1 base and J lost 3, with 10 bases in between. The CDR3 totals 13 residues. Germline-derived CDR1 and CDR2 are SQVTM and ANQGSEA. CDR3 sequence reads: CSVEGGGDYEQYF. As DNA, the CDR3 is TGCAGCGTTGAAGGAGGAGGGGACTACGAGCAGTACTTC.

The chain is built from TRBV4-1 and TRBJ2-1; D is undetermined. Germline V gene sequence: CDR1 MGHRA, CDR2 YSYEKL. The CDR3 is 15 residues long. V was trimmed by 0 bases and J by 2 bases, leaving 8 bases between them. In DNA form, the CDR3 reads TGCGCCAGCAGCCAAGAGCCAGATCCCTACAATGAGCAGTTCTTC. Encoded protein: CASSQEPDPYNEQFF.

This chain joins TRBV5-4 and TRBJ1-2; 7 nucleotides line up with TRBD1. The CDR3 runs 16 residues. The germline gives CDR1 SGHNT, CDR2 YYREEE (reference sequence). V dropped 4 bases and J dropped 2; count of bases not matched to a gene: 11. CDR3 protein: CASSGVGQAKNYGYTF. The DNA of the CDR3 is TGTGCCAGCAGCGGCGTAGGACAGGCAAAAAACTATGGCTACACCTTC.

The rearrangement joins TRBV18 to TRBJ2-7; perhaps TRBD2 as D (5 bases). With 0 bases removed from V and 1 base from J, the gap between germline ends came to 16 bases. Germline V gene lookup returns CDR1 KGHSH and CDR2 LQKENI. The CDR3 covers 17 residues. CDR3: CASSPPLRGRVSYEQYF. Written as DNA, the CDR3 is TGTGCCAGCTCACCACCGTTACGGGGTAGAGTGTCCTACGAGCAGTACTTC.